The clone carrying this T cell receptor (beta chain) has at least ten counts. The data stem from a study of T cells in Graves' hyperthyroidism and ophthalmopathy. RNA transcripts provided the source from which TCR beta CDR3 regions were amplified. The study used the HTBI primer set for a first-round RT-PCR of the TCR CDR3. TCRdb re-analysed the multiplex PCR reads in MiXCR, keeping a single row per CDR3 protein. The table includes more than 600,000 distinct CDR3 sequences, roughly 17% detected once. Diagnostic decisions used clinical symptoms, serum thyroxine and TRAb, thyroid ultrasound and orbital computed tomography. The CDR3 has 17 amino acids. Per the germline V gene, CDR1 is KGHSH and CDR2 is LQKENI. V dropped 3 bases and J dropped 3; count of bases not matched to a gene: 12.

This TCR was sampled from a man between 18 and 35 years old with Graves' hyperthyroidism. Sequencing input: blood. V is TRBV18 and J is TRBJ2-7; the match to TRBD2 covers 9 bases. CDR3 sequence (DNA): TGTGCCAGCTCACCCGTAACCCTGAGCGGGAGGTACTACGAGCAGTACTTC. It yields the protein CASSPVTLSGRYYEQYF.